This T cell receptor (beta chain) was identified in a study of patients and donors after allogeneic stem cell transplantation. V was pared by 5 bases and J by 7 bases, with 15 bases between. The CDR3 spans 15 residues. The germline V gene encodes CDR1 MNHEY and CDR2 SMNVEV (reference sequence). This clonotype was observed at least ten times. MiXCR was run by TCRdb on the RT-PCR reads, yielding one entry per CDR3 protein. The table lists hundreds of thousands of distinct CDR3 sequences, 15% to 20% of them singletons, with about 7% in the top ten. J is TRBJ1-6 and V is TRBV27; D is unresolved. The source material was blood, either unsorted or a sorted T cell fraction (not recorded which). The receptor comes from a human donor who was either an allogeneic HSCT recipient or a stem cell or donor lymphocyte infusion donor (not recorded which). It is not recorded whose cells these are; they may come from a transplant donor. CDR3 DNA sequence: TGTGCCAGCAGTCTACACCCCCATGGAAATTCACCCCTCCACTTT. Its protein product is CASSLHPHGNSPLHF.